The 24 T cell receptor beta chains below come from one sample, sequenced in a study of blood T cell repertoires in COVID-19. The repertoire was sequenced with immunoSEQ multiplex PCR; TCRdb's copy has only in-frame clones and lacks some. The table records some 200,000 clones, just over 85% of them present only once. What was sequenced was peripheral blood. These receptors came from a man aged 80 or over with acute or convalescent COVID-19.

CDR3 residues: CASRILASGPDTQYF. The CDR3 region has the DNA TGTGCCAGCAGAATCTTGGCTAGCGGACCAGATACGCAGTATTTT. The chain employs TRBV27 and TRBJ2-3; the match to TRBD2 covers 7 bases. The CDR3 loop spans 15 amino acids. V was pared by 6 bases and J by 4 bases, with 10 bases of the junction left unmatched. Germline assignment: CDR1 MNHEY and CDR2 SMNVEV (reference sequence).

The chain uses TRBV5-1 and TRBJ2-1; the match to TRBD1 covers 10 bases. The CDR3 consists of 15 residues. In germline, CDR1 is SGHRS, CDR2 YFSETQ. V shed 4 bases, J shed 3 bases, and the junction held 4 bases outside the gene matches. The CDR3 is CASSPRTGGYNEQFF. The CDR3 DNA reads TGCGCCAGCAGCCCCCGGACAGGGGGCTACAATGAGCAGTTCTTC.

The rearrangement links TRBV2 to TRBJ2-7; TRBD1 matches 8 bases. The CDR3 loop spans 14 amino acids. The germline V gene encodes CDR1 SNHLY and CDR2 FYNNEI. After removal of 7 bases from V and 0 bases from J, the junction contained 5 bases not matched to a gene. The CDR3: CASTRQGYSYEQYF. CDR3 sequence (DNA): TGTGCCAGCACCCGACAGGGGTACTCCTACGAGCAGTACTTC.

This sequence joins TRBV7-2 and TRBJ1-2; a weak D match, TRBD1 (5 bases). In germline, CDR1 is SGHTA, CDR2 FQGNSA. This CDR3 is built from 15 residues. Trimming stripped 2 bases from V and 3 bases from J, with 13 bases between. The CDR3 bases are TGTGCCAGCAGCTTATTAGGTCAGGGCTACTATGGCTACACCTTC. It codes for CASSLLGQGYYGYTF.

For this clone: A read error may account for a junction end that differs from germline. The chain employs TRBV20-1 and TRBJ2-7; TRBD2 matches 7 bases. CDR3 size: 14 residues. From germline, CDR1 is DFQATT and CDR2 SNEGSKA (reference sequence). CDR3 in DNA: TGCAGGGCTAGTCCGGGAGGTAATCACGACGAGCAGTACTTC. Amino acids: CRASPGGNHDEQYF.

In this sample, this clone turned up a few times. The chain links TRBV24-1 to TRBJ2-3, with TRBD1 identical over 9 bases. CDR3 length equals 15 residues. V lost 3 bases and J lost 4; bases outside the gene matches: 4. Germline CDR1 and CDR2: KGHDR and SFDVKD. The CDR3, as DNA: TGTGCCACCAGTGATCCCCGGGACAGGGCAGATACGCAGTATTTT. Protein product: CATSDPRDRADTQYF.

The chain uses TRBV6-5 and TRBJ2-7; D not resolved. V was trimmed by 7 bases and J by 3 bases, leaving 7 bases between them. CDR1 and CDR2 from the germline V gene are MNHEY and SVGAGI. The CDR3 contains 11 residues. For the CDR3, the DNA is TGTGCCAGCACCAGGAACTACGAGCAGTACTTC. Residues: CASTRNYEQYF.

This clone was seen a handful of times. V usage is TRBV7-8 and J usage is TRBJ2-2; no clear D gene. In germline, CDR1 is SGHVS, CDR2 FQNEAQ. This CDR3 is 13 amino acids long. V was cut by 1 base and J by 6 bases, with 6 bases left in between. The CDR3 DNA is TGTGCCAGCAGCTTAGTCCAGGCCGGGGAGCTGTTTTTT. It codes for CASSLVQAGELFF.

The V and J genes are TRBV27 and TRBJ1-6; 7 nucleotides align to TRBD1. This CDR3 comprises 17 residues. Germline V gene sequence: CDR1 MNHEY, CDR2 SMNVEV (reference sequence). V shed 2 bases and J 7 bases; nucleotides not matched to a gene: 11. Here the CDR3 DNA reads TGTGCCAGCAGTTTAGACAGGACAGGTGGATCGAATTCACCCCTCCACTTT. Protein: CASSLDRTGGSNSPLHF.

The chain combines TRBV6-5 with TRBJ1-3; D uncertain. V was trimmed by 6 bases and J by 0 bases, leaving 6 bases between them. Germline loops: CDR1 MNHEY, CDR2 SVGAGI. The CDR3 covers 13 residues. CDR3 residues: CASSLSSGNTIYF. The CDR3 coding sequence is TGTGCCAGCAGCCTGAGCTCTGGAAACACCATATATTTT.

This chain links TRBV7-2 with TRBJ2-1, with D possibly matching TRBD2 (6 bases). The CDR3 sequence is 14 residues long. Germline CDR1 and CDR2: SGHTA and FQGNSA. V was trimmed by 3 bases and J by 6 bases, leaving 12 bases between them. CDR3 sequence (DNA): TGTGCCAGCAGCTTTAGTGGGAGGCCCAATGAGCAGTTCTTC. Translated: CASSFSGRPNEQFF.

This chain joins TRBV18 and TRBJ1-2; D is perhaps TRBD1 (6 bases). Germline assignment: CDR1 KGHSH and CDR2 LQKENI. The ends were cut back, 3 bases at V and 7 bases at J, with 15 bases in the middle. This CDR3 spans 14 amino acids. As DNA, the CDR3 is TGTGCCAGCTCACCTCTTGTGGACAGAGGTGGCTACACCTTC. Encoded protein: CASSPLVDRGGYTF. The whole variable domain, remainder taken from reference TRBV18 and TRBJ1-2, is NAGVMQNPRHLVRRRGQEARLRCSPMKGHSHVYWYRQLPEEGLKFMVYLQKENIIDESGMPKERFSAEFPKEGPSILRIQQVVRGDSAAYFCASSPLVDRGGYTFGSGTRLTVV.

The J gene is TRBJ2-3, the V gene TRBV3-1 (or the pseudogene TRBV3-2); TRBD2 aligns across 9 bases. The CDR3 loop spans 14 amino acids. V trimming: 1 base; J trimming: 6 bases; junction bases outside the gene matches: 2. CDR1 is LGHDT and CDR2 is YNNKEL in the germline V gene (reference sequence). For the CDR3, the DNA is TGTGCCAGCAGCCAAGGCGGGAGGGGTGATACGCAGTATTTT. Translating it yields CASSQGGRGDTQYF.

In this sample, this clone turned up a few times. The V call is TRBV30, the J call TRBJ2-3, with 9 nucleotides matching TRBD2. From germline, CDR1 is GTSNPN and CDR2 SVGIG (reference sequence). Trimming at V came to 2 bases and at J to 6 bases, leaving 12 bases not matched to a gene. CDR3 length equals 16 residues. In DNA, the CDR3 is TGTGCCTGGAGTCCCGGACTAGCGAGTTCGGGGGATACGCAGTATTTT. This codes for CAWSPGLASSGDTQYF.

There are a few counts of this clone. This sequence joins TRBV5-4 and TRBJ2-5, with TRBD2 matching over 10 bases. In germline, CDR1 is SGHNT, CDR2 YYREEE (reference sequence). V lost 1 base to trimming and J lost 7 bases; unmatched junction nucleotides: 7. The CDR3 length is 15 residues. The chain's CDR3 is CASSLPPSGSGTQYF. The CDR3 DNA follows: TGTGCCAGCAGCTTGCCACCTAGCGGGAGCGGGACCCAGTACTTC. The full variable domain, with the rest looked up from reference TRBV5-4 and TRBJ2-5, is ETGVTQSPTHLIKTRGQQVTLRCSSQSGHNTVSWYQQALGQGPQFIFQYYREEENGRGNFPPRFSGLQFPNYSSELNVNALELDDSALYLCASSLPPSGSGTQYFGPGTRLLVL.

This clone was seen repeatedly, ten times or more. This sequence joins TRBV7-9 and TRBJ2-5; D is possibly TRBD2 (5 bases). The CDR3 is 14 residues long. Between the trimmed V and J ends, which lost 7 bases and 5 bases, there was a span of 17 bases. Germline V lookup: CDR1 SEHNR, CDR2 FQNEAQ (reference sequence). CDR3 sequence (DNA): TGTGCCAGCACTTATCGAGGAGGTTCGGAGACCCAGTACTTC. This gives the protein CASTYRGGSETQYF.

This clone appeared a few times. This chain links TRBV11-2 with TRBJ2-7, with 10 bases identical to TRBD1. The CDR3 covers 14 residues. V shed 5 bases, J shed 2 bases, and the junction held 3 bases outside the gene matches. CDR1 and CDR2 from the germline V gene are SGHAT and FQNNGV. The CDR3 region is CASSRDRGTYEQYV. DNA for the CDR3: TGTGCCAGCAGCAGGGACAGGGGAACCTACGAGCAGTACGTC.

The chain joins TRBV24-1 to TRBJ1-1; D gene ambiguous. Germline V CDR1 and CDR2: KGHDR, SFDVKD. This CDR3 has 13 amino acids. Deletions cut 1 base from V and 4 bases from J, with 6 bases between. CDR3 protein: CATSDFASTEAFF. The CDR3 coding sequence is TGTGCCACCAGTGATTTTGCCAGCACTGAAGCTTTCTTT.

The chain employs TRBV27 and TRBJ1-2; 9 bases agree with TRBD1. Germline trimming cut 4 bases from V and 8 bases from J; bases unmatched to any gene: 11. Germline CDR1 and CDR2: MNHEY and SMNVEV (reference sequence). CDR3 length: 15 amino acids. The CDR3 region is CASSSPDRGWVGYTF. The CDR3 DNA sequence: TGTGCCAGCAGTTCCCCGGACAGGGGATGGGTGGGCTACACCTTC.

The chain combines TRBV7-2 with TRBJ1-1, with D tentatively TRBD1 (6 bases). Germline loops: CDR1 SGHTA, CDR2 FQGNSA. Deletions cut 5 bases from V and 6 bases from J, with 22 bases between. The CDR3 has 16 residues. CDR3 nucleotide sequence: TGTGCCAGCAGCCAAAAGGGGGTAGTGGGTAACGCTGAAGCTTTCTTT. Protein: CASSQKGVVGNAEAFF.

The chain carries TRBV24-1 and TRBJ2-3, with a tentative D call TRBD2 (5 bases). V gave up 1 base and J gave up 9 bases, with 16 bases separating them. The CDR3 length is 15 residues. Germline values: CDR1 KGHDR, CDR2 SFDVKD. The CDR3 nucleotides are TGTGCCACCAGTGATTTTGGAGGAGCCGGTTCCACGCAGTATTTT. Its protein product is CATSDFGGAGSTQYF.

This chain connects TRBV11-2 to TRBJ2-3, with D possibly TRBD2 on 5 matching bases. The CDR3 consists of 12 residues. Germline-derived CDR1 and CDR2 are SGHAT and FQNNGV. The germline V and J ends were trimmed by 3 bases and 5 bases, with 6 bases remaining between them. The CDR3 DNA follows: TGTGCCAGCAGCTTGAGCGGAGATACGCAGTATTTT. This translates into CASSLSGDTQYF.

V gene TRBV2 combines with J gene TRBJ1-5, with TRBD1 matching 9 bases. This CDR3 comprises 15 residues. Germline V gene lookup returns CDR1 SNHLY and CDR2 FYNNEI. V was clipped by 8 bases and J by 1 base; unmatched bases: 6. CDR3 residues: CASGGQGLSNQPQHF. CDR3 nucleotide sequence: TGTGCCAGCGGGGGACAGGGACTAAGCAATCAGCCCCAGCATTTT. The variable domain in full, with the rest retrieved from reference TRBV2 and TRBJ1-5, is EPEVTQTPSHQVTQMGQEVILRCVPISNHLYFYWYRQILGQKVEFLVSFYNNEISEKSEIFDDQFSVERPDGSNFTLKIRSTKLEDSAMYFCASGGQGLSNQPQHFGDGTRLSIL.

In this sample, this clone turned up once. The J gene is TRBJ2-1, the V gene TRBV6-5; the match to TRBD2 covers 9 bases. Germline V gene sequence: CDR1 MNHEY, CDR2 SVGAGI. There are 14 residues in the CDR3. V trimming: 2 bases; J trimming: 9 bases; junction bases outside the gene matches: 5. CDR3 residues: CASSYGGRATEQFF. In nucleotides, the CDR3 is TGTGCCAGCAGTTACGGCGGGAGGGCCACTGAGCAGTTCTTC.